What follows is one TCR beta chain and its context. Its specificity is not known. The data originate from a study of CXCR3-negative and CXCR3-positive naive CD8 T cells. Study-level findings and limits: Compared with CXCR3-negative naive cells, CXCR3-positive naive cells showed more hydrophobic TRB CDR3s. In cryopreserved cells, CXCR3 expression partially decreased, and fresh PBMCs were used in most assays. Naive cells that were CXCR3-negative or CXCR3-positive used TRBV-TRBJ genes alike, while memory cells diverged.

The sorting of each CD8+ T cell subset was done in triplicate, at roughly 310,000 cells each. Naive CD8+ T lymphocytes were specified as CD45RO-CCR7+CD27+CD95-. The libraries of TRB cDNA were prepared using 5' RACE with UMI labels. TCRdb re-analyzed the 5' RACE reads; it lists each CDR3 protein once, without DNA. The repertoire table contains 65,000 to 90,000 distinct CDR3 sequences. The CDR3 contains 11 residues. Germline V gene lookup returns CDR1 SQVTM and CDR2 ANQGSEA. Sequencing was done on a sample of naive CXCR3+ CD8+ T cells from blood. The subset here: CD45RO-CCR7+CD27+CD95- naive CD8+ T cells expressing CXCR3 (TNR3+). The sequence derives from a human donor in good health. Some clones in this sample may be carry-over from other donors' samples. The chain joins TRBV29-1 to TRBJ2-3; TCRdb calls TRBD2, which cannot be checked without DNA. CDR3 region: CSVLEGDTQYF.